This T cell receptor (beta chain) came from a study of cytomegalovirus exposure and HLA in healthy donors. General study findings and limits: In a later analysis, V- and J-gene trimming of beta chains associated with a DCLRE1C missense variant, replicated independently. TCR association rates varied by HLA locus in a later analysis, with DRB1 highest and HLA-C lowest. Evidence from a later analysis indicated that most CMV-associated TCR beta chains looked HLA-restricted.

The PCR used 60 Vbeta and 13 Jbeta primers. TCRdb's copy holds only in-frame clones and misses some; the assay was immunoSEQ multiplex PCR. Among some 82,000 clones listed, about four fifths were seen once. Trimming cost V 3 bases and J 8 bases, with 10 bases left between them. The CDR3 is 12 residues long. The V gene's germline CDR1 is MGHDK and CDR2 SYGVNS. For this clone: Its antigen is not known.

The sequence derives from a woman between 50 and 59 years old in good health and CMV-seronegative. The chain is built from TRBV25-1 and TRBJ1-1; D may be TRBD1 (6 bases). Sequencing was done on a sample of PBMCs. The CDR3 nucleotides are TGTGCCAGCAGTGAGGACAGTGGGGAAGCTTTCTTT. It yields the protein CASSEDSGEAFF. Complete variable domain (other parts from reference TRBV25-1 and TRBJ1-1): EADIYQTPRYLVIGTGKKITLECSQTMGHDKMYWYQQDPGMELHLIHYSYGVNSTEKGDLSSESTVSRIRTEHFPLTLESARPSHTSQYLCASSEDSGEAFFGQGTRLTVV.